A single sample gave rise to the 26 T cell receptor beta chains below, sequenced in a study of blood T cell repertoires in COVID-19. Only in-frame clones appear in the TCRdb table, and some are missing; sequencing was by immunoSEQ multiplex PCR. The profile shows some 200,000 clones, 70% to 90% of them singletons. The source material was peripheral blood. Receptors originate from an elderly man with acute or convalescent COVID-19.

The J gene is TRBJ2-5, the V gene TRBV6-5, with D uncertain. Germline CDR1 is MNHEY and CDR2 is SVGAGI. V gave up 5 bases and J gave up 5 bases, with 15 bases separating them. This CDR3 contains 14 residues. CDR3 protein: CASSPRVGVETQYF. CDR3 coding DNA: TGTGCCAGCAGTCCACGTGTCGGAGTTGAGACCCAGTACTTC.

The rearrangement links TRBV9 to TRBJ2-1; tentatively, D is TRBD2 (6 bases). The CDR3 spans 15 residues. CDR1 SGDLS and CDR2 YYNGEE come from the germline V gene. V was pared by 1 base and J by 2 bases, with 10 bases between. CDR3 region: CASSVSGAPYNEQFF. The CDR3 DNA follows: TGTGCCAGCAGCGTATCGGGAGCCCCCTACAATGAGCAGTTCTTC.

This clone showed up just once. This chain joins TRBV7-3 and TRBJ2-1, with 9 bases lining up with TRBD1. CDR1 SGHTA and CDR2 FQGTGA come from the germline V gene. The CDR3 loop spans 16 amino acids. Unmatched junction bases numbered 7, after V lost 1 base and J lost 6 bases. CDR3 sequence reads: CASSLMTGGDANEQFF. The CDR3 nucleotides read TGTGCCAGCAGCTTAATGACAGGGGGAGACGCCAATGAGCAGTTCTTC. Full variable domain (missing parts from reference TRBV7-3 and TRBJ2-1): GAGVSQTPSNKVTEKGKYVELRCDPISGHTALYWYRQSLGQGPEFLIYFQGTGAADDSGLPNDRFFAVRPEGSVSTLKIQRTERGDSAVYLCASSLMTGGDANEQFFGPGTRLTVL.

This clone occurred once. V gene TRBV5-8 combines with J gene TRBJ2-7; tentative D call: TRBD1 (6 bases). V lost 3 bases to trimming and J lost 1 base, with 14 bases between them. Germline-derived CDR1 and CDR2 are SGHTS and YDEGEE. The CDR3 sequence is 15 residues long. CDR3 DNA sequence: TGTGCCAGCAGCTCTACAGGGCTACCTTCCTACGAGCAGTACGTC. This encodes CASSSTGLPSYEQYV.

J is TRBJ2-3 and V is TRBV29-1; possible D gene TRBD2, 6 bases. Germline V lookup: CDR1 SQVTM, CDR2 ANQGSEA. The V end lost 3 bases, the J end lost 1 base, and 14 bases lay between the germline ends. There are 15 residues in the CDR3. This chain's CDR3 is CSVERRGGRTDTQYF. The CDR3 bases are TGCAGCGTTGAGAGGCGGGGCGGCCGCACAGATACGCAGTATTTT.

The chain carries TRBV2 and TRBJ2-3; 9 bases are a match to TRBD1. Unmatched junction bases numbered 4, after V lost 6 bases and J lost 3 bases. The CDR3 is made up of 14 amino acids. Germline CDR1 reads SNHLY; CDR2 reads FYNNEI. CDR3 coding DNA: TGTGCCAGCAGCACAGGGGGCCCGACAGATACGCAGTATTTT. It specifies CASSTGGPTDTQYF.

This clone has only one observation. The chain links TRBV21-1 to TRBJ2-3; TRBD1, the table's D call, was not compared with the DNA. TRBV21-1 has pseudogene status. The CDR3 covers 15 residues. The CDR3 nucleotides are TGTGCCAGCAGCACCGGGACAGGGGGCTGGGATACGCAGTATTTT. Translating gives CASSTGTGGWDTQYF.

V usage is TRBV6-2 or TRBV6-3 and J usage is TRBJ1-4; 8 bases align to TRBD1. This CDR3 is 18 amino acids long. Losses at the gene ends were 0 bases for V and 5 bases for J; bases not matched to a gene: 11. Germline lookup yields CDR1 MNHEY and CDR2 SVGEGT. The CDR3 sequence is CASSYSRTGYLRNEKLFF. CDR3 nucleotide sequence: TGTGCCAGCAGTTACTCGCGGACAGGGTATCTACGAAATGAAAAACTGTTTTTT.

This clone has more than one count but fewer than ten. V usage is TRBV9 and J usage is TRBJ2-2; tentative D call: TRBD1 (6 bases). With 1 base removed from V and 0 bases from J, the gap between germline ends came to 10 bases. Germline CDR1 is SGDLS and CDR2 is YYNGEE. This CDR3 comprises 16 residues. CDR3 bases: TGTGCCAGCAGCGTATTAGGGACACCGAACACCGGGGAGCTGTTTTTT. It translates to CASSVLGTPNTGELFF.

The chain has TRBV18 and TRBJ2-7; 7 nucleotides agree with TRBD2. CDR1 is KGHSH and CDR2 is LQKENI in the germline V gene. CDR3 length: 12 residues. The junction had 3 bases not matched to a gene; V was cut back by 4 bases and J by 6 bases. The CDR3 protein is CASSLSGSEQYV. As DNA, the CDR3 is TGTGCCAGCTCACTTAGCGGGTCCGAGCAGTACGTC.

The rearrangement links TRBV30 to TRBJ2-7, with a weak D call TRBD2 (6 bases). The CDR3 covers 13 residues. CDR1 and CDR2 from the germline V gene are GTSNPN and SVGIG (reference sequence). The V gene lost 0 bases and the J gene lost 6 bases, with 12 bases spanning the gap. This chain's CDR3 is CAWSVRLEVEQYF. In DNA, the CDR3 is TGTGCCTGGAGTGTACGACTAGAGGTCGAGCAGTACTTC. The full variable domain, in which reference TRBV30 and TRBJ2-7 provide the parts outside the CDR3, is SQTIHQWPATLVQPVGSPLSLECTVEGTSNPNLYWYRQAAGRGLQLLFYSVGIGQISSEVPQNLSASRPQDRQFILSSKKLLLSDSGFYLCAWSVRLEVEQYFGPGTRLTVT.

The V gene is TRBV19, the J gene TRBJ2-2; 7 bases match TRBD1. Germline V gene sequence: CDR1 LNHDA, CDR2 SQIVND (reference sequence). With V trimmed by 1 base and J by 6 bases, 5 bases remained unmatched. This CDR3 comprises 15 residues. The CDR3 spells CASSIAGQVPGELFF. CDR3 DNA sequence: TGTGCCAGTAGTATAGCAGGACAGGTCCCCGGGGAGCTGTTTTTT. The full variable domain, its missing parts supplied by reference TRBV19 and TRBJ2-2, is DGGITQSPKYLFRKEGQNVTLSCEQNLNHDAMYWYRQDPGQGLRLIYYSQIVNDFQKGDIAEGYSVSREKKESFPLTVTSAQKNPTAFYLCASSIAGQVPGELFFGEGSRLTVL.

The V call is TRBV29-1, the J call TRBJ2-2, with TRBD1 identical over 7 bases. From germline, CDR1 is SQVTM and CDR2 ANQGSEA. The V and J ends lost 5 bases and 6 bases, in that order; junction bases with no gene match: 3. CDR3 size: 12 residues. The CDR3 loop is CSVKGQSGELFF. In nucleotides, the CDR3 is TGCAGCGTTAAGGGACAGTCCGGGGAGCTGTTTTTT.

V gene TRBV28 combines with J gene TRBJ2-1; D perhaps matches TRBD2 (5 bases). The CDR3 runs to 15 residues. Looked up from germline, CDR1 is MDHEN and CDR2 is SYDVKM. Trimming removed 6 bases from V and 0 bases from J, with 12 bases in between. DNA for the CDR3: TGTGCCAGCAGGGAGCGGTTAAGCTCCTACAATGAGCAGTTCTTC. Its protein is CASRERLSSYNEQFF.

The gene calls are TRBV3-1 (or the pseudogene TRBV3-2) and TRBJ1-2, with 8 bases that match TRBD1. The CDR3 consists of 16 residues. The V gene end was trimmed by 2 bases and the J gene end by 2 bases; junction bases not matched to a gene: 7. The germline gives CDR1 LGHDT, CDR2 YNNKEL (reference sequence). This CDR3 is CASSQRGQDFNYGYTF. The CDR3 DNA sequence: TGTGCCAGCAGCCAAAGGGGACAGGACTTCAACTATGGCTACACCTTC.

The J gene is TRBJ2-1, the V gene TRBV29-1, with TRBD2 matching 14 bases. This CDR3 is built from 17 residues. CDR1 and CDR2 from the germline V gene are SQVTM and ANQGSEA. Trimming at V came to 5 bases and at J to 4 bases, leaving 10 bases not matched to a gene. The CDR3 bases are TGCAGCGTTCCGGGACTAGCGGGAGTTTTCGGTTACAATGAGCAGTTCTTC. Its translation: CSVPGLAGVFGYNEQFF.

This chain connects TRBV6-4 to TRBJ2-1, with D possibly TRBD2 on 5 matching bases. Trimming cost V 4 bases and J 0 bases, with 13 bases left between them. The CDR3 loop spans 16 amino acids. The germline V gene encodes CDR1 MRHNA and CDR2 SNTAGT. CDR3 coding DNA: TGTGCCAGCAGTGCACTACCGGGGAGCTCCTACAATGAGCAGTTCTTC. Amino acids: CASSALPGSSYNEQFF.

The V gene is TRBV12-5, the J gene TRBJ2-3; TRBD1 matches at 9 bases. J lost 2 bases, V lost 5 bases, and 8 bases had no gene match. The germline V gene has CDR1 LGHNT and CDR2 FRNRAP. The CDR3 contains 16 residues. The CDR3 reads CASGPNRGRVTDTQYF. CDR3 coding DNA: TGTGCTAGTGGTCCTAACAGGGGGCGAGTCACAGATACGCAGTATTTT.

The chain uses TRBV28 and TRBJ1-2, with 9 bases fitting TRBD1. This CDR3 spans 13 amino acids. V shed 6 bases and J 5 bases; nucleotides not matched to a gene: 4. Germline V CDR1 and CDR2: MDHEN, SYDVKM. The CDR3 here is CASRGTGLYGYTF. The DNA of the CDR3 is TGTGCCAGCAGGGGGACAGGGTTGTATGGCTACACCTTC.

The chain carries TRBV6-4 and TRBJ2-1; tentative D call: TRBD2 (6 bases). Germline V gives CDR1 MRHNA, CDR2 SNTAGT. The V end was cut by 2 bases, the J end by 3 bases, with 11 bases between. The CDR3 is 15 amino acids. This chain's CDR3 is CASSDEAGNYNEQFF. CDR3 nucleotide sequence: TGTGCCAGCAGTGACGAAGCGGGCAACTACAATGAGCAGTTCTTC.

The chain recombines TRBV6-5 with TRBJ1-1; TRBD1 aligns across 7 bases. The germline V gene encodes CDR1 MNHEY and CDR2 SVGAGI. The CDR3 is made up of 14 amino acids. V was clipped by 5 bases and J by 4 bases; unmatched bases: 7. CDR3 sequence reads: CASSLHRGVTEAFF. The CDR3 region has the DNA TGTGCCAGCAGTCTACACAGGGGTGTCACTGAAGCTTTCTTT.

The V call is TRBV29-1, the J call TRBJ2-5; D may be TRBD1 (7 bases). CDR1 and CDR2 from the germline V gene are SQVTM and ANQGSEA. The CDR3 is 11 residues long. Trimming pared 6 bases from V and 5 bases from J, leaving 10 bases between. The CDR3, as DNA: TGCAGCGTCCAGGGGGGCGAGACCCAGTACTTC. Protein: CSVQGGETQYF. Full variable domain (missing parts from reference TRBV29-1 and TRBJ2-5): SAVISQKPSRDICQRGTSLTIQCQVDSQVTMMFWYRQQPGQSLTLIATANQGSEATYESGFVIDKFPISRPNLTFSTLTVSNMSPEDSSIYLCSVQGGETQYFGPGTRLLVL.

This clone was counted once. The J gene is TRBJ1-2, the V gene TRBV7-2; no clear D. The CDR3 has 14 residues. The V and J ends lost 5 bases and 4 bases respectively, with 14 bases between them. Germline values: CDR1 SGHTA, CDR2 FQGNSA. CDR3 in amino acids: CASSPGEDGYGYTF. DNA for the CDR3: TGTGCCAGCAGCCCCGGGGAGGACGGCTATGGCTACACCTTC.

This chain links TRBV6-4 with TRBJ1-2; 7 positions match TRBD1. Germline CDR1 MRHNA, CDR2 SNTAGT. V trimming: 6 bases; J trimming: 3 bases; junction bases outside the gene matches: 13. This CDR3 contains 16 residues. The CDR3 reads CASSNVTGSLHYGYTF. The CDR3 region has the DNA TGTGCCAGCAGCAACGTGACAGGGAGTTTGCACTATGGCTACACCTTC.

This rearrangement joins TRBV5-1 to TRBJ2-7; TRBD2 might be the D (5 bases). The germline V gene has CDR1 SGHRS and CDR2 YFSETQ. The CDR3 covers 13 residues. V lost 4 bases to trimming and J lost 2 bases, with 10 bases between them. The CDR3 is CASSPEVTYEQYF. For the CDR3, the DNA is TGCGCCAGCAGCCCGGAGGTTACCTACGAGCAGTACTTC.

The J gene is TRBJ1-1, the V gene TRBV7-2; 8 bases are shared with TRBD1. This CDR3 spans 14 amino acids. Germline trimming cut 6 bases from V and 1 base from J; bases unmatched to any gene: 4. Germline V CDR1 and CDR2: SGHTA, FQGNSA. The CDR3 coding sequence is TGTGCCAGCAGTATACAGGGGGGGAACACTGAAGCTTTCTTT. This translates into CASSIQGGNTEAFF.